This T cell receptor (beta chain) was captured in a study of T cells in Graves' hyperthyroidism and ophthalmopathy (dated by TCRdb to the late 2010s). As for the study more broadly: Peripheral blood samples were taken at the time of initial diagnosis, prior to any treatment. The paper reports TCR Vbeta CDR3 sequencing of 135 peripheral blood samples: approximately 43 ophthalmopathy, around 80 hyperthyroidism and about 17 progressor patients. The 90 to 100 discovery patients were randomly divided into training and test sets at a 7:3 ratio. Once sampling was done, hyperthyroidism patients were given methimazole at a starting dose of 30 mg daily, whereas ophthalmopathy patients were given high-dose intravenous methylprednisolone. TCR V-J signatures able to tell the groups apart were searched for in a discovery cohort of 90 to 100 patients, of whom 43 had Graves' ophthalmopathy and around 56 had stable Graves' hyperthyroidism. Thyroid tissue and blood T-cell repertoires from more than 5 Graves' hyperthyroidism patients were also compared in the study. An independent validation cohort of 18 to 20 hyperthyroidism patients and approximately 16 patients who later progressed to ophthalmopathy tested prospective prediction of ophthalmopathy.

A patient counted as having stable Graves' hyperthyroidism if no progression to ophthalmopathy occurred over 18 months of follow-up. Hyperthyroidism patients were aged 18 to 65 years and newly diagnosed, with disease duration of less than 2 months. The study excluded patients with uncontrolled infections, other autoimmune diseases, pregnancy or lactation. Diagnoses relied on clinical symptoms, serum thyroxine and TRAb, thyroid ultrasound and orbital computed tomography. PBMCs were separated from roughly 10 ml of fresh peripheral blood using Ficoll-Paque density gradient centrifugation. Total RNA was extracted with Trizol reagent, and quality was checked on an Agilent 2100 Bioanalyzer. Amplification of TCR beta CDR3 regions was carried out from RNA transcripts. For the first round of RT-PCR on the TCR CDR3, the HTBI primer set was used together with the Qiagen OneStep RT-PCR kit. Libraries were constructed in a second round of multiplex PCR, after which size selection and purification were carried out. Libraries were sequenced paired-end with 100 bp reads on an Illumina HiSeq2000. The original methods were these. SOAPnuke was used to process the raw data, removing reads that contained adapters or uncalled bases, had a mean Phred below 15, or lacked an exact match to the constant primer or identifier. COPE v1.2.5 was used to merge the high-quality paired reads, and each unique nucleotide sequence was defined as a clonotype. Clonotypes were aligned to IMGT TRBV, TRBD and TRBJ reference segments using MiTCR v1.1. Analysis was restricted to V-J combinations with a frequency above 0.0001, which covered roughly 99% of repertoires. A TCS score was defined as the ratio of F50 (clonal expansion) to E x V (chaos), with BLOSUM62-based TCRdist applied between CDR3 peptides within each V-J. Welch's t-statistics and random forest reduced fewer than 600 V-J features to some 14, which were used in a naive Bayes classifier (R e1071). The public reads were reprocessed in TCRdb via fastp at Q25 and MiXCR, keeping in-frame beta chains. When rows share a CDR3 protein, they turn into one entry using the most common DNA and genes. V and J calls and clone size were set by TCRdb, not the authors. This sample comprises hundreds of thousands of distinct CDR3 sequences, around 13% of them detected only once. The ten biggest clones cover roughly 10% of the sample.

Results and caveats for the whole study, not just this receptor: A model built on a 13 V-J signature distinguished ophthalmopathy from stable hyperthyroidism, reaching about 89% sensitivity and approximately 81% specificity in cross-validation and 80%/75% in testing. Most expanded thyroid clonotypes (frequency above 0.001) were also found in blood, which suggests that blood repertoires may mirror thyroid immune responses. Sample size was not statistically predetermined, and blinding of investigators to group allocation was not performed. In validation, the model predicted progression to ophthalmopathy a median of about 6.8 months before onset, with about 67% sensitivity and around 76% specificity.

Compared with germline, V lacks 6 bases and J lacks 4 bases; bases without a gene match: 12. The CDR3 holds 16 amino acids from the cysteine to the phenylalanine. CDR3 DNA is the only sequence kept; it has 48 bases, read in frame from the first base. As encoded in the germline V gene (reference sequence), CDR1 is SEHNR while CDR2 is FQNEAQ. This clonotype was counted ten times or more. This clone's antigen is unknown. No base-level quality is on record; no much larger clone is a single base apart. Sequences were obtained from blood. The rearrangement joined TRBV7-9 to TRBJ2-1, and 7 junctional nucleotides match TRBD2. The receptor's source is a young woman with Graves' hyperthyroidism. The CDR3 region has the sequence CASSPVLAAHYNEQFF. The DNA sequence is TGTGCCAGCAGTCCTGTTCTAGCGGCACATTACAATGAGCAGTTCTTC.